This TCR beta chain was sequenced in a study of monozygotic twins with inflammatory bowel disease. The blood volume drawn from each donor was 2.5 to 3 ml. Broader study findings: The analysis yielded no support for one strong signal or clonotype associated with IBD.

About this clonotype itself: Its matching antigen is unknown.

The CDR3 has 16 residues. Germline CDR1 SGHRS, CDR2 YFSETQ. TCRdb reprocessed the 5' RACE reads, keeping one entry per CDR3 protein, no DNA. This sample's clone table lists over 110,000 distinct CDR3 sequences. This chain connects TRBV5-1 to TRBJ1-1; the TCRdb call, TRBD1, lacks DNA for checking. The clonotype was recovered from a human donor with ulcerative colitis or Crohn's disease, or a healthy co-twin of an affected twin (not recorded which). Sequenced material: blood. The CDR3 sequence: CASSPNKGGGTFRAFF.